Below are 2 T cell receptor beta chains sequenced from a single sample in a study of T-cell memory formation after mild COVID-19. TCRdb ran MiXCR on the 5' RACE reads and lists one entry per CDR3 protein. This repertoire shows around 100,000 distinct CDR3 sequences, over 8.5% found once; its top ten account for approximately 40%. What was sequenced was PBMCs or a T cell subset sorted from them (not recorded which). Receptors were obtained from a man aged 18-30 years who had mild COVID-19 (a few samples of this study predate the infection). Cell type and time point are not known.

The V call is TRBV7-2, the J call TRBJ2-1, with D possibly called TRBD1 or TRBD2 (6 bases each). The CDR3 has 13 amino acids. Trimming cost V 1 base and J 12 bases, with 13 bases left between them. CDR1 SGHTA and CDR2 FQGNSA come from the germline V gene. Here the CDR3 reads CASSLGPEGVQFF. The CDR3 coding sequence is TGTGCCAGCAGCTTAGGTCCGGAGGGGGTGCAGTTCTTC. Together with reference TRBV7-2 and TRBJ2-1, the CDR3 gives the full variable domain: GAGVSQSPSNKVTEKGKDVELRCDPISGHTALYWYRQSLGQGLEFLIYFQGNSAPDKSGLPSDRFSAERTGGSVSTLTIQRTQQEDSAVYLCASSLGPEGVQFFGPGTRLTVL.

V usage is TRBV15 and J usage is TRBJ1-1, with 7 bases identical to TRBD1. Per germline, CDR1 LNHNV and CDR2 YYDKDF (reference sequence). V shed 3 bases and J 6 bases; nucleotides not matched to a gene: 10. The CDR3 is made up of 15 amino acids. This CDR3 reads CATSRVGQGVAEAFF. The CDR3 bases are TGTGCCACCAGCAGGGTGGGCCAGGGGGTGGCTGAAGCTTTCTTT.